What follows describes a single T cell receptor (beta chain). Clones were read by immunoSEQ multiplex PCR, and TCRdb kept only the in-frame ones, dropping some. This table holds 70,000 or so clones, 88% found once. The data are from a study of blood T cell repertoires in COVID-19. The source is a human donor in a cohort sampled during active COVID-19. Source material: peripheral blood.

CDR3 amino acids: CASSLQGATDTQYF. CDR3 nucleotide sequence: TGTGCCAGCAGCTTGCAGGGGGCAACAGATACGCAGTATTTT. The gene calls are TRBV5-4 and TRBJ2-3; TRBD1 aligns across 8 bases. In germline, CDR1 is SGHNT, CDR2 YYREEE (reference sequence). V lost 1 base, J lost 3 bases, and 1 base stayed unmatched. The CDR3 spans 14 residues.